This T cell receptor (beta chain) was obtained from a study of Tregs in tolerant kidney transplant recipients. Study background: Mixed chimerism was transient after nonmyeloablative marrow transplants from related graft donors. Study-level points and caveats: Expanding Tregs on activated donor B cells appeared to best identify donor-specific TCRbeta clones. Antigen-driven expansion was suggested because donor-specific Tregs expanded more than all Tregs in tolerant patients.

Remarks on this clone: Its antigen remains unknown. With the read ending 3 residues before the CDR3 end, the germline J gene is used to fill in that end.

This table comes from immunoSEQ multiplex PCR, and its TCRdb copy is limited to in-frame clones, with some not included. This sample lists more than 30,000 clones; its ten largest clones have 14%. The germline CDR1 and CDR2 sequences are LNHDA and SQIVND (reference sequence). This CDR3 comprises 12 residues. This chain connects TRBV19 to TRBJ1-1; D might be TRBD1 (6 bases). The clonotype originates from a human donor who received a combined kidney and bone marrow transplant. The sequencing used CD8+ T cells from blood, collected before the transplant. The covered CDR3 bases are TGTGCCAGTATGGCTTGGACAGACGAA. This gives the protein CASMAWTDE. The entire CDR3 sequence reads CASMAWTDEAFF.